A single sample gave rise to the 21 T cell receptor beta chains below, sequenced in a study of blood T cell repertoires in COVID-19. The data were produced by immunoSEQ multiplex PCR, yet TCRdb's version contains in-frame clones alone and is incomplete. The table includes 200,000 to 250,000 clones, roughly nine tenths detected once. Sequencing used PBMCs or T cells enriched from blood (not recorded which). These receptor sequences come from a woman aged 50 to 60 in a cohort exposed to, infected with or recovered from COVID-19 (not recorded which).

The chain has TRBV28 and TRBJ2-1; 9 bases fit TRBD2. Germline V gives CDR1 MDHEN, CDR2 SYDVKM. The V gene end was trimmed by 6 bases and the J gene end by 6 bases; junction bases not matched to a gene: 9. The CDR3 has 15 amino acids. The CDR3 loop reads CASSPVRGGLNEQFF. As DNA, the CDR3 is TGTGCCAGCAGCCCCGTGCGGGGGGGACTCAATGAGCAGTTCTTC. The full variable domain, with the rest looked up from reference TRBV28 and TRBJ2-1, is DVKVTQSSRYLVKRTGEKVFLECVQDMDHENMFWYRQDPGLGLRLIYFSYDVKMKEKGDIPEGYSVSREKKERFSLILESASTNQTSMYLCASSPVRGGLNEQFFGPGTRLTVL.

The rearrangement joins TRBV4-3 to TRBJ2-1; D perhaps matches TRBD2 (7 bases). Trimming shortened V by 1 base and J by 8 bases, and 18 bases separated the two germline ends. The CDR3 totals 16 residues. Germline V gene data show CDR1 as LGHNA and CDR2 as YSLEER. CDR3 nucleotides: TGCGCCAGCAGCCAAGTGGGCGGGGGCCCCCTCGATGAGCAGTTCTTC. Encoded protein: CASSQVGGGPLDEQFF.

The rearrangement joins TRBV18 to TRBJ2-1; D uncertain. This CDR3 is built from 13 residues. The V end was cut by 2 bases, the J end by 6 bases, with 8 bases between. Looked up from germline, CDR1 is KGHSH and CDR2 is LQKENI. The CDR3 protein is CASSPSLTNEQFF. For the CDR3, the DNA is TGTGCCAGCTCACCATCACTTACCAATGAGCAGTTCTTC. The variable domain in full, with the rest retrieved from reference TRBV18 and TRBJ2-1, is NAGVMQNPRHLVRRRGQEARLRCSPMKGHSHVYWYRQLPEEGLKFMVYLQKENIIDESGMPKERFSAEFPKEGPSILRIQQVVRGDSAAYFCASSPSLTNEQFFGPGTRLTVL.

The V call is TRBV19, the J call TRBJ2-4, with 13 positions matching TRBD2. V shed 4 bases, J shed 6 bases, and the junction held 6 bases outside the gene matches. The CDR3 is 16 amino acids. Germline V gene sequence: CDR1 LNHDA, CDR2 SQIVND (reference sequence). As DNA, the CDR3 is TGTGCCAGTAGTACGGGGACTAGCGGGGCCGGAAACATTCAGTACTTC. Its translation: CASSTGTSGAGNIQYF.

The rearrangement joins TRBV5-6 to TRBJ1-5; 8 bases line up with TRBD1. This CDR3 spans 13 amino acids. The J segment lost 7 bases and the V segment lost 4 bases, leaving 4 bases of the junction unmatched. The germline gives CDR1 SGHDT, CDR2 YYEEEE. CDR3 amino acids: CASSPGGAQPQHF. CDR3 sequence (DNA): TGTGCCAGCAGCCCAGGGGGCGCCCAGCCCCAGCATTTT.

The chain couples TRBV19 to TRBJ1-2, with 10 bases lining up with TRBD1. Germline V gives CDR1 LNHDA, CDR2 SQIVND (reference sequence). The CDR3 runs 13 residues. The V gene end was trimmed by 5 bases and the J gene end by 8 bases; junction bases not matched to a gene: 5. The CDR3 bases are TGTGCCAGTAGTCCGGACAGGGGGAGCGGCTACACCTTC. It translates to CASSPDRGSGYTF.

The genes are TRBV3-1 (or the pseudogene TRBV3-2) and TRBJ1-3; 7 bases align to TRBD1. The CDR3 sequence is 15 residues long. Germline CDR1 LGHDT, CDR2 YNNKEL (reference sequence). V trimming: 5 bases; J trimming: 2 bases; junction bases outside the gene matches: 6. CDR3 sequence reads: CASSDSDRAGNTIYF. DNA of the CDR3: TGTGCCAGCAGCGACTCTGACAGGGCTGGAAACACCATATATTTT.

The chain employs TRBV11-2 and TRBJ1-4; 10 bases agree with TRBD1. The CDR3 has 15 amino acids. From germline, CDR1 is SGHAT and CDR2 FQNNGV. J gave up 10 bases and V 6 bases, and 11 bases lay outside the gene matches. CDR3 sequence reads: CASRGVTGGSGKLFF. The CDR3 DNA reads as TGTGCCAGCAGGGGAGTGACAGGGGGCAGTGGAAAACTGTTTTTT.

The chain uses TRBV24-1 and TRBJ2-1, with 10 bases matching TRBD2. Germline CDR1 reads KGHDR; CDR2 reads SFDVKD. Germline trimming cut 3 bases from V and 5 bases from J; bases unmatched to any gene: 3. CDR3 length equals 15 residues. The chain's CDR3 is CATSDRTSGHNEQFF. DNA for the CDR3: TGTGCCACCAGTGATAGGACTAGCGGACACAATGAGCAGTTCTTC.

The V gene is TRBV15, the J gene TRBJ2-2; D remains ambiguous. V lost 0 bases and J 1 base, leaving 6 bases between the germline ends. Per the germline V gene, CDR1 is LNHNV and CDR2 is YYDKDF (reference sequence). The CDR3 length is 15 residues. The chain's CDR3 is CATSRDRQNTGELFF. DNA of the CDR3: TGTGCCACCAGCAGAGATCGACAGAACACCGGGGAGCTGTTTTTT.

This clone was detected a few times. The chain is built from TRBV19 and TRBJ1-6; 9 nucleotides line up with TRBD1. The CDR3 is made up of 14 amino acids. Trimming took 2 bases from V and 13 from J; bases not matched to a gene: 6. CDR1 and CDR2 from the germline V gene are LNHDA and SQIVND (reference sequence). The CDR3 is CASSIPGQGTPLHF. Here the CDR3 DNA reads TGTGCCAGTAGTATACCGGGACAGGGTACTCCCCTCCACTTT. The full variable domain, with the rest looked up from reference TRBV19 and TRBJ1-6, is DGGITQSPKYLFRKEGQNVTLSCEQNLNHDAMYWYRQDPGQGLRLIYYSQIVNDFQKGDIAEGYSVSREKKESFPLTVTSAQKNPTAFYLCASSIPGQGTPLHFGNGTRLTVT.

This clone was observed a few times. This CDR3 reads CASSSKGTFGYTF. The CDR3 DNA is TGTGCCAGCAGCTCTAAAGGGACATTTGGCTACACCTTC. The J gene is TRBJ1-2, the V gene TRBV11-2, with TRBD1 as a possible D gene (6 bases). There are 13 residues in the CDR3. Germline values: CDR1 SGHAT, CDR2 FQNNGV. The V and J ends lost 4 bases and 7 bases respectively, with 13 bases between them.

The chain joins TRBV28 to TRBJ2-7; D is perhaps TRBD1 (5 bases). The V gene lost 5 bases and the J gene lost 2 bases, with 10 bases spanning the gap. Germline assignment: CDR1 MDHEN and CDR2 SYDVKM. This CDR3 spans 13 amino acids. This CDR3 reads CASSPTATYEQYF. DNA of the CDR3: TGTGCCAGCAGTCCGACAGCCACCTACGAGCAGTACTTC.

This clone was detected only once. The rearrangement uses TRBV7-3 and TRBJ2-5; TRBD2 might be the D (6 bases). The CDR3 consists of 13 residues. V shed 4 bases and J shed 3 bases, with 9 bases lying between them. Germline values: CDR1 SGHTA, CDR2 FQGTGA. The CDR3 reads CASSSVAEETQYF. In DNA, the CDR3 is TGTGCCAGCAGCTCAGTAGCGGAAGAGACCCAGTACTTC.

The count of this clone is one. Other DNA sequences in this specimen translate into the identical CDR3. This chain joins TRBV7-2 and TRBJ2-1; TRBD2 matches at 9 bases. The CDR3 is 15 amino acids. Looked up from germline, CDR1 is SGHTA and CDR2 is FQGNSA. After removal of 1 base from V and 5 bases from J, the junction contained 3 bases not matched to a gene. CDR3 sequence: CASSLGLAGNNEQFF. The CDR3 region has the DNA TGTGCCAGCAGCTTAGGCCTAGCGGGGAACAATGAGCAGTTCTTC.

This sequence joins TRBV12-2 and TRBJ1-3; TRBD1, as called in the table, went unchecked against the DNA. TRBV12-2 is reported as a pseudogene. The CDR3 extends over 17 amino acids. The CDR3: CASRFGGYKKPGNTIYF. The DNA of the CDR3 is TGTGCAAGTCGCTTTGGGGGCTACAAGAAACCTGGAAACACCATATATTTT.

The chain carries TRBV9 and TRBJ1-4, with a possible D match to TRBD1 (5 bases). CDR3 length equals 15 residues. Between the trimmed V and J ends, which lost 0 bases and 7 bases, there was a span of 13 bases. The V gene's germline CDR1 is SGDLS and CDR2 YYNGEE. CDR3 protein: CASSVVGVSGEKLFF. The CDR3 DNA reads as TGTGCCAGCAGCGTAGTAGGGGTTTCGGGTGAAAAACTGTTTTTT.

The chain links TRBV9 to TRBJ2-5, with 7 bases lining up with TRBD2. Germline lookup yields CDR1 SGDLS and CDR2 YYNGEE. CDR3 length: 15 amino acids. V gave up 2 bases and J gave up 1 base; unmatched junction bases: 5. The CDR3 DNA reads TGTGCCAGCAGCGTTTTGGGGGGGTCCCAAGAGACCCAGTACTTC. Its protein product is CASSVLGGSQETQYF.

The chain recombines TRBV7-2 with TRBJ2-7, with D tentatively TRBD1 (6 bases). Germline V lookup: CDR1 SGHTA, CDR2 FQGNSA. This CDR3 comprises 16 residues. The germline V and J ends were trimmed by 1 base and 2 bases, with 15 bases remaining between them. CDR3 sequence reads: CASSLGVGAGAYEQYF. The DNA for the CDR3 is TGTGCCAGCAGCTTAGGGGTAGGTGCAGGGGCCTACGAGCAGTACTTC.

V usage is TRBV21-1 and J usage is TRBJ2-2; the D call of TRBD1 is as the table states it, not checked on the DNA. TRBV21-1 corresponds to a pseudogene. This CDR3 has 17 amino acids. The chain's CDR3 is CASSKAGGISNTGELFF. CDR3 DNA sequence: TGTGCCAGCAGCAAGGCAGGGGGCATTTCGAACACCGGGGAGCTGTTTTTT.

The V and J genes are TRBV3-1 (or the pseudogene TRBV3-2) and TRBJ1-6; 8 bases are a match to TRBD1. Germline CDR1 reads LGHDT; CDR2 reads YNNKEL (reference sequence). V was clipped by 2 bases and J by 6 bases; unmatched bases: 3. This CDR3 has 15 amino acids. CDR3 sequence: CASSQSGTGNSPLHF. CDR3 DNA: TGTGCCAGCAGCCAATCCGGGACAGGTAATTCACCCCTCCACTTT.